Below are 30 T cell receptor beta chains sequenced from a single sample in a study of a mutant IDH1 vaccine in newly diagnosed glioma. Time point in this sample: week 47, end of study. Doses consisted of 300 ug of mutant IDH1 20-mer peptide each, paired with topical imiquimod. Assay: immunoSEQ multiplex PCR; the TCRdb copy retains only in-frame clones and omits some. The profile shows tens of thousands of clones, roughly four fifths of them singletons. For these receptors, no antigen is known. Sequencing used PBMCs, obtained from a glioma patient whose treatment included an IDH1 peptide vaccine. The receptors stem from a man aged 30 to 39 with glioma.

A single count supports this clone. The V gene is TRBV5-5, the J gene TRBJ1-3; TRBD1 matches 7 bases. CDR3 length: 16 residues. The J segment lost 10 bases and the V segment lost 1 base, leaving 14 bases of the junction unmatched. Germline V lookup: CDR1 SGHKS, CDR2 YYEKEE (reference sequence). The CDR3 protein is CASSLFQGDLLTTIYF. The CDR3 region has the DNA TGTGCCAGCAGCTTGTTTCAGGGGGACTTACTGACGACCATATATTTT.

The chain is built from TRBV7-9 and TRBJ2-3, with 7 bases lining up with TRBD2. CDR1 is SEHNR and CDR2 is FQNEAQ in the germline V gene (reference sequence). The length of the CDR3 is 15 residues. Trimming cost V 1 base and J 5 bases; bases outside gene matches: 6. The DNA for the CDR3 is TGTGCCAGCAGCTTAGTTGGGAGGGCACAAGATACGCAGTATTTT. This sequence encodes CASSLVGRAQDTQYF.

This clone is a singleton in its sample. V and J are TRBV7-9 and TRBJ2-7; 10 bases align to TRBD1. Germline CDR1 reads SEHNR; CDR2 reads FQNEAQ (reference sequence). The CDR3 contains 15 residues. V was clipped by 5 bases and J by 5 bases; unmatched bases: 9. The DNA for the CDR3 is TGTGCCAGCAGCACAACCGGGACAGGGGCACACGAGCAGTACTTC. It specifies CASSTTGTGAHEQYF.

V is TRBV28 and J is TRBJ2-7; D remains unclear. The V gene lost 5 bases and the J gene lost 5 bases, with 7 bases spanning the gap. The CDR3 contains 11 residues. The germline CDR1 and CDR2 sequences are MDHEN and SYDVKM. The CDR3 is CASSAGNEQYF. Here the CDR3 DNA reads TGTGCCAGCAGTGCCGGTAACGAGCAGTACTTC.

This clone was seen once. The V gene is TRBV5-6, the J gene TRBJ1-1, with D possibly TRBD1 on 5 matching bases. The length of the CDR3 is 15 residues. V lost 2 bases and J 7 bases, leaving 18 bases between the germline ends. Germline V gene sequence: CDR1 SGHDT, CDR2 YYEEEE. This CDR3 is CASSFGPNGAGEAFF. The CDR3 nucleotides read TGTGCCAGCAGCTTCGGACCTAACGGGGCGGGTGAAGCTTTCTTT.

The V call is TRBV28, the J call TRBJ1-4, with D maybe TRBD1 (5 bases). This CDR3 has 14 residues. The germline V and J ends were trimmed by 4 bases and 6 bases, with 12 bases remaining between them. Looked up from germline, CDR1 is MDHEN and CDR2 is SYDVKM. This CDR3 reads CASSSGTTDEKLFF. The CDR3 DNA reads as TGTGCCAGCAGTTCCGGGACTACGGATGAAAAACTGTTTTTT.

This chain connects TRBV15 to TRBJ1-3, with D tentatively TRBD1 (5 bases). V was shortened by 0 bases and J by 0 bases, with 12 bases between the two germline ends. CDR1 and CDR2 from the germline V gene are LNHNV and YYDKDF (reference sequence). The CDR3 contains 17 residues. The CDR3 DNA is TGTGCCACCAGCAGAGATCTGGGACTAAGCTCTGGAAACACCATATATTTT. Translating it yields CATSRDLGLSSGNTIYF.

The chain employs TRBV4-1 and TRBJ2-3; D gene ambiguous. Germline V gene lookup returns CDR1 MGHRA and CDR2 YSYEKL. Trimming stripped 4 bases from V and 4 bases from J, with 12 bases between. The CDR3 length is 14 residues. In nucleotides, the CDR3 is TGCGCCAGCAGCCTCGAAGTTAGTCCAGATACGCAGTATTTT. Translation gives CASSLEVSPDTQYF.

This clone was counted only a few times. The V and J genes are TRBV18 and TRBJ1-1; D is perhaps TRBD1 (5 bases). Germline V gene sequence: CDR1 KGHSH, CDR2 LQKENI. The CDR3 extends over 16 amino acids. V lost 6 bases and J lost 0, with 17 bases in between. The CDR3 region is CASSQGTGQMNTEAFF. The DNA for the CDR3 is TGTGCCAGCTCGCAAGGGACTGGCCAAATGAACACTGAAGCTTTCTTT.

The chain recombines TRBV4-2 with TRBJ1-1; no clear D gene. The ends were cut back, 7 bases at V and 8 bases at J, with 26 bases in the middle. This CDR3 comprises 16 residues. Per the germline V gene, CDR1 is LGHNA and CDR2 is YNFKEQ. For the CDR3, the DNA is TGTGCCAGCACCAAACTCGGAAGCACTAATCGACAAGAAGCTTTCTTT. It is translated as CASTKLGSTNRQEAFF.

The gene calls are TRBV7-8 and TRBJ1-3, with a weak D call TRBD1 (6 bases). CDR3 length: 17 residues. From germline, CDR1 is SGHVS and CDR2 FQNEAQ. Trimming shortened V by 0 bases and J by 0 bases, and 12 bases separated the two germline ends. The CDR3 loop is CASSLAPRDTSGNTIYF. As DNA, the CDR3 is TGTGCCAGCAGCTTAGCGCCGCGGGACACCTCTGGAAACACCATATATTTT.

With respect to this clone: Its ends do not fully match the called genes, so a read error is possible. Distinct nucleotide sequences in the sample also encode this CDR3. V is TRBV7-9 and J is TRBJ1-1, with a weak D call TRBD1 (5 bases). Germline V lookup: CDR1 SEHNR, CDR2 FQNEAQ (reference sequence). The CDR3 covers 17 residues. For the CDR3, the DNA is TGCGCCAGCAGCTTGAGGACTGCCGGGGGGTTAGGCACTGAAGCTTTCTTT. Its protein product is CASSLRTAGGLGTEAFF.

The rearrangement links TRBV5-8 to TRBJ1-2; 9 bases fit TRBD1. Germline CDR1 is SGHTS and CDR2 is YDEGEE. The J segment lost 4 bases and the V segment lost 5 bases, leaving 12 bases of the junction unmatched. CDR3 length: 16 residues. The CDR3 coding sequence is TGTGCCAGCAGTTATGGGACAGGGCCCATCGGCTATGGCTACACCTTC. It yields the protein CASSYGTGPIGYGYTF.

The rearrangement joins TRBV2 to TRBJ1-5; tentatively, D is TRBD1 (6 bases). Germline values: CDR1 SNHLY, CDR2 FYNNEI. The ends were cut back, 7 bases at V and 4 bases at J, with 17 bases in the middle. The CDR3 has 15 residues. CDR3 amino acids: CASIASGTTNQPQHF. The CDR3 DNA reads TGTGCCAGCATAGCGTCAGGGACAACAAATCAGCCCCAGCATTTT.

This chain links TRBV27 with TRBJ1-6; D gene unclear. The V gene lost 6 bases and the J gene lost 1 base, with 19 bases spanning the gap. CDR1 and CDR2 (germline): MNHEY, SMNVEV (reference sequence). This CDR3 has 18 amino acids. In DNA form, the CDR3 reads TGTGCCAGCAGAAGACCGTGGAGGGAAACATCCTATAATTCACCCCTCCACTTT. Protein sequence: CASRRPWRETSYNSPLHF.

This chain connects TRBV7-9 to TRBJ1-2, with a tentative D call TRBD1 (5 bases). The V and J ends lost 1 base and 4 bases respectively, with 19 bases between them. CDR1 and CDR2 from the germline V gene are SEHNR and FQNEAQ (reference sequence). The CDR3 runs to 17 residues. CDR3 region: CASSLEAGLYTSYGYTF. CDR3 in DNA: TGTGCCAGCAGCTTAGAGGCAGGGTTATATACTTCCTATGGCTACACCTTC.

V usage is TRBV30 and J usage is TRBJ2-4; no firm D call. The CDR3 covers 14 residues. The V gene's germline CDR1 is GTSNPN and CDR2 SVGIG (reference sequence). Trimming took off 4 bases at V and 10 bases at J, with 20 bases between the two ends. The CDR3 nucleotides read TGTGCCTGGAACACGACTGGGCTTCCTAGAATTCAGTACTTC. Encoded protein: CAWNTTGLPRIQYF.

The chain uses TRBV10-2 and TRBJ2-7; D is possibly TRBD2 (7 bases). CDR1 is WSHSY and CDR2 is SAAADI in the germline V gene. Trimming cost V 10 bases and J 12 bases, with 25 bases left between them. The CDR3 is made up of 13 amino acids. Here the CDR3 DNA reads TGCGCCACGAACGCGGGGGCCGGCGATTATCTGTACTTC. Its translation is CATNAGAGDYLYF.

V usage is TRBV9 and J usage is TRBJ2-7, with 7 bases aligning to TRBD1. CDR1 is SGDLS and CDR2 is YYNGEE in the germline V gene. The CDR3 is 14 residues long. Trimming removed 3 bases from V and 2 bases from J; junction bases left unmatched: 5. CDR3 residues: CASSDDRAPYEQYF. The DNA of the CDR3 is TGTGCCAGCAGCGACGACAGGGCCCCCTACGAGCAGTACTTC.

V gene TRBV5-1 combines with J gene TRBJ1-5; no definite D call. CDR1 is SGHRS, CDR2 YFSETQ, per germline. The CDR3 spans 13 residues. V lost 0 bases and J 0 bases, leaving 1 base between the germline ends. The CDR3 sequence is CASSLDSNQPQHF. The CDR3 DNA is TGCGCCAGCAGCTTGGATAGCAATCAGCCCCAGCATTTT.

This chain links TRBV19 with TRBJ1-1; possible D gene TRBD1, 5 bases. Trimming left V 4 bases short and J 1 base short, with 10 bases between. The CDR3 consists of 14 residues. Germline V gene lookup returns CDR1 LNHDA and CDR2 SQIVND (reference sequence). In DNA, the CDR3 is TGTGCCAGTAGTAGAGGCAGGGCGAACACTGAAGCTTTCTTT. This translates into CASSRGRANTEAFF.

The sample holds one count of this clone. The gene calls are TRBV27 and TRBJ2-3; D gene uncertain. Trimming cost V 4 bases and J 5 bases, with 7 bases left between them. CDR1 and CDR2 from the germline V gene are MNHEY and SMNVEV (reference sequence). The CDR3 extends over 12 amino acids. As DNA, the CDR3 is TGTGCCAGCAGTTCCCGGATAGATACGCAGTATTTT. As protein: CASSSRIDTQYF.

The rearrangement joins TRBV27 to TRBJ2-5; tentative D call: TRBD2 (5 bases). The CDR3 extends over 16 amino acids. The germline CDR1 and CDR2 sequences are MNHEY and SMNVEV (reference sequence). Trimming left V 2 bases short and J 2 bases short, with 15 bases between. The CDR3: CASSLRRPQLQETQYF. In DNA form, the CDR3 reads TGTGCCAGCAGTTTAAGGAGGCCACAACTTCAAGAGACCCAGTACTTC.

The CDR3 loop is CASRADRGDGYTF. DNA for the CDR3: TGTGCCAGCAGAGCCGACAGGGGCGATGGCTACACCTTC. V and J are TRBV6-5 and TRBJ1-2, with 8 bases lining up with TRBD1. V dropped 6 bases and J dropped 6; count of bases not matched to a gene: 6. CDR1 and CDR2 (germline): MNHEY, SVGAGI. This CDR3 has 13 residues.

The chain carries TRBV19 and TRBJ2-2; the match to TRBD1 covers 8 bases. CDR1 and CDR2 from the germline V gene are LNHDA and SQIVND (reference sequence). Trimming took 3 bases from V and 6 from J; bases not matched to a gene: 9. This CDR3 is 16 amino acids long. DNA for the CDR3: TGTGCCAGTAGTATGGGGGCAGGGGGCGCGCCCGGGGAGCTGTTTTTT. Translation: CASSMGAGGAPGELFF.

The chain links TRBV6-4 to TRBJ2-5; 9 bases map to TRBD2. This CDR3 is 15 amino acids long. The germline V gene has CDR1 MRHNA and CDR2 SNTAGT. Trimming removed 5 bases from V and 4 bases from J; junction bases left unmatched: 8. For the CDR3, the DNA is TGTGCCAGCAGTCTCCGCGGGGGGGCAGCAGAGACCCAGTACTTC. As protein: CASSLRGGAAETQYF.

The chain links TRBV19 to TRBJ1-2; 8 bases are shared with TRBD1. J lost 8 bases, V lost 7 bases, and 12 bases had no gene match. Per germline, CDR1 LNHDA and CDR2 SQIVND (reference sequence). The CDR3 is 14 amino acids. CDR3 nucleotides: TGTGCCAGTATGACGGCAGGGGGCGTAGGAGGCTACACCTTC. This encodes CASMTAGGVGGYTF.

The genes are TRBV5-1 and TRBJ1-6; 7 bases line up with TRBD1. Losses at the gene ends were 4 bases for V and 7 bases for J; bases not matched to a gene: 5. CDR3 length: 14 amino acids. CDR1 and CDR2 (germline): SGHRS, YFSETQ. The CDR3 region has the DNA TGCGCCAGCAGCCGACAGGGTGGAAATTCACCCCTCCACTTT. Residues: CASSRQGGNSPLHF.

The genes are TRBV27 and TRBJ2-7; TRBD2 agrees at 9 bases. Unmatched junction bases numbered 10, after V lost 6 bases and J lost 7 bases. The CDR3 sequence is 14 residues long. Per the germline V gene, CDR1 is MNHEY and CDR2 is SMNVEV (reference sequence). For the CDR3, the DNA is TGTGCCAGCAGCTTAGCGGGGGACCAGAGGGAGCAGTACTTC. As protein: CASSLAGDQREQYF.

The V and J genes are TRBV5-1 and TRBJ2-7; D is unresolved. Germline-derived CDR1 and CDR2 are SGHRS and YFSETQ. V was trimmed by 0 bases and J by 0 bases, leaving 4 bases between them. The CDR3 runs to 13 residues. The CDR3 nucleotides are TGCGCCAGCAGCTTGGTTGCCTCCTACGAGCAGTACTTC. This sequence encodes CASSLVASYEQYF.